The rows below give T cell receptor beta chains drawn from one sample of a study of T-cell memory formation after mild COVID-19. TCRdb ran MiXCR on the 5' RACE reads and lists one entry per CDR3 protein. The sample contains approximately 12,000 distinct CDR3 sequences, roughly 15% of which appear only once. What was sequenced was PBMCs or a T cell subset sorted from them (not recorded which). These receptors all stem from a man aged 18 to 29 who had mild COVID-19 (a few samples of this study predate the infection). Cell type and time point are not known. The CDR3 runs from the conserved cysteine through the conserved F or W. A D gene is named only where the DNA matches it firmly. The size of a clone is reported for some rows only, either as once, few or many, or as a class for expanded clones.

d_call: -
v_call: TRBV2
clone_size: -
j_call: TRBJ2-2
cdr3_length: 18
cdr3_aa: CASSARGVLLPGTGELFF
cdr3_nt: TGTGCCAGCAGTGCGAGGGGGGTGCTCCTTCCTGGCACCGGGGAGCTGTTTTTT

d_call: -
v_call: TRBV19
clone_size: many
j_call: TRBJ1-5
cdr3_length: 17
cdr3_aa: CASSIEASMRANQPQHF
cdr3_nt: TGTGCCAGTAGTATAGAGGCATCCATGAGGGCAAATCAGCCCCAGCATTTT

d_call: -
v_call: TRBV6-1
clone_size: -
j_call: TRBJ2-7
cdr3_length: 12
cdr3_aa: CASSTTGYEQYF
cdr3_nt: TGTGCCAGCAGCACTACCGGGTACGAGCAGTACTTC

d_call: TRBD2
v_call: TRBV7-2
clone_size: -
j_call: TRBJ2-5
cdr3_length: 15
cdr3_aa: CASSRLAGGRKTQYF
cdr3_nt: TGTGCCAGCAGTAGACTAGCGGGGGGGCGGAAGACCCAGTACTTC

d_call: -
v_call: TRBV7-2
clone_size: -
j_call: TRBJ2-1
cdr3_length: 15
cdr3_aa: CASRKRGGDYNEQFF
cdr3_nt: TGTGCCAGCAGGAAGAGGGGGGGCGATTACAATGAGCAGTTCTTC

d_call: -
v_call: TRBV7-9
clone_size: many
j_call: TRBJ1-6
cdr3_length: 14
cdr3_aa: CASSLARLNSPLHF
cdr3_nt: TGTGCCAGCAGCTTAGCCCGCTTAAATTCACCCCTCCACTTT

d_call: -
v_call: TRBV6-2/TRBV6-3
clone_size: many
j_call: TRBJ2-1
cdr3_length: 13
cdr3_aa: CASSYSRVDEQFF
cdr3_nt: TGTGCCAGCAGTTACTCCCGGGTCGATGAGCAGTTCTTC

d_call: TRBD2
v_call: TRBV27
clone_size: few
j_call: TRBJ2-4
cdr3_length: 14
cdr3_aa: CASTSRGAKNIQYF
cdr3_nt: TGTGCCAGCACGTCGCGGGGGGCCAAAAACATTCAGTACTTC

d_call: -
v_call: TRBV4-3
clone_size: -
j_call: TRBJ2-7
cdr3_length: 14
cdr3_aa: CASSQDLYSYEQYF
cdr3_nt: TGCGCCAGCAGCCAAGATCTTTACTCCTACGAGCAGTACTTC

d_call: -
v_call: TRBV7-7
clone_size: many
j_call: TRBJ2-1
cdr3_length: 13
cdr3_aa: CASSLVLSNEQFF
cdr3_nt: TGTGCTAGCAGCTTAGTTTTGAGTAATGAGCAGTTCTTC

d_call: TRBD2
v_call: TRBV4-1
clone_size: many
j_call: TRBJ2-1
cdr3_length: 13
cdr3_aa: CASSRLAGDQQFF
cdr3_nt: TGCGCCAGCAGCCGACTAGCGGGGGACCAGCAGTTCTTC

d_call: -
v_call: TRBV7-9
clone_size: -
j_call: TRBJ2-5
cdr3_length: 15
cdr3_aa: CASSPHREVVETQYF
cdr3_nt: TGTGCCAGCAGCCCCCACAGGGAGGTAGTCGAGACCCAGTACTTC

d_call: -
v_call: TRBV4-1
clone_size: many
j_call: TRBJ2-1
cdr3_length: 16
cdr3_aa: CASSQGWPSSYNEQFF
cdr3_nt: TGCGCCAGCAGCCAGGGGTGGCCGAGCTCCTACAATGAGCAGTTCTTC

d_call: -
v_call: TRBV12-3/TRBV12-4
clone_size: many
j_call: TRBJ2-1
cdr3_length: 14
cdr3_aa: CASSPSALYNEQFF
cdr3_nt: TGTGCCAGCAGTCCGTCCGCGCTGTACAATGAGCAGTTCTTC

d_call: -
v_call: TRBV7-2
clone_size: many
j_call: TRBJ1-5
cdr3_length: 12
cdr3_aa: CASSFLSMPQHF
cdr3_nt: TGTGCCAGCAGCTTCCTATCTATGCCCCAGCATTTT

d_call: -
v_call: TRBV6-1
clone_size: few
j_call: TRBJ1-2
cdr3_length: 14
cdr3_aa: CAIPSRRGRKGYTF
cdr3_nt: TGTGCCATCCCGAGCAGACGGGGGAGGAAGGGCTACACCTTC

d_call: -
v_call: TRBV4-1
clone_size: few
j_call: TRBJ2-3
cdr3_length: 14
cdr3_aa: CASSQGPGADTQYF
cdr3_nt: TGCGCCAGCAGCCAAGGCCCAGGGGCAGATACGCAGTATTTT

d_call: -
v_call: TRBV6-2/TRBV6-3
clone_size: -
j_call: TRBJ2-7
cdr3_length: 14
cdr3_aa: CASSYWTDSYEQYF
cdr3_nt: TGTGCCAGCAGTTATTGGACAGACTCCTACGAGCAGTACTTC

d_call: -
v_call: TRBV2
clone_size: -
j_call: TRBJ1-2
cdr3_length: 14
cdr3_aa: CARPADGTSYGYTF
cdr3_nt: TGTGCCAGACCTGCTGATGGAACTTCCTATGGCTACACCTTC

d_call: -
v_call: TRBV12-3/TRBV12-4
clone_size: few
j_call: TRBJ2-1
cdr3_length: 15
cdr3_aa: CASSFARSFYNEQFF
cdr3_nt: TGTGCCAGCAGTTTCGCCAGGTCGTTCTACAATGAGCAGTTCTTC

d_call: TRBD2
v_call: TRBV5-1
clone_size: once
j_call: TRBJ2-3
cdr3_length: 17
cdr3_aa: CASSSLGTSGGADTQYF
cdr3_nt: TGCGCCAGCAGCTCTTTAGGTACTAGCGGGGGGGCAGATACGCAGTATTTT

d_call: TRBD1
v_call: TRBV4-2
clone_size: few
j_call: TRBJ1-2
cdr3_length: 15
cdr3_aa: CASSLRTGSNYGYTF
cdr3_nt: TGTGCCAGCAGCCTTCGGACAGGGAGTAACTATGGCTACACCTTC

d_call: TRBD1
v_call: TRBV3-1
clone_size: -
j_call: TRBJ2-7
cdr3_length: 15
cdr3_aa: CASSQPGQGSYEQYF
cdr3_nt: TGTGCCAGCAGCCAACCGGGACAGGGGTCCTACGAGCAGTACTTC